This entry features one T cell receptor (beta chain) sequence. In the original analysis: The authors estimated nucleated cell counts from reference gene primer amplification. Method: immunoSEQ multiplex PCR; TCRdb's copy keeps in-frame clones and lacks some. V, J and clone size reflect that table, while D and trimming were determined from the DNA. The table has more than 95,000 clones, 75% to 85% seen once. This sample stems from a study of blood T cell repertoires in COVID-19. Study-wide context: COVID-19 samples from acute and convalescent phases originated in the United States, Italy and Spain. PBMCs, B-cell-depleted T cells, or T cells were the source of the cDNA or gDNA that made up the material.

This TCR came from a man between 60 and 70 years old with acute or convalescent COVID-19. Material for sequencing was peripheral blood.

The chain's CDR3 is CASSQDLGRPAYEQYF. CDR3 in DNA: TGTGCCAGCAGCCAAGATCTCGGCAGGCCTGCCTACGAGCAGTACTTC. V usage is TRBV3-1 (or the pseudogene TRBV3-2) and J usage is TRBJ2-7; D uncertain. Trimming stripped 0 bases from V and 2 bases from J, with 14 bases between. The CDR3 covers 16 residues. Germline values: CDR1 LGHDT, CDR2 YNNKEL (reference sequence).